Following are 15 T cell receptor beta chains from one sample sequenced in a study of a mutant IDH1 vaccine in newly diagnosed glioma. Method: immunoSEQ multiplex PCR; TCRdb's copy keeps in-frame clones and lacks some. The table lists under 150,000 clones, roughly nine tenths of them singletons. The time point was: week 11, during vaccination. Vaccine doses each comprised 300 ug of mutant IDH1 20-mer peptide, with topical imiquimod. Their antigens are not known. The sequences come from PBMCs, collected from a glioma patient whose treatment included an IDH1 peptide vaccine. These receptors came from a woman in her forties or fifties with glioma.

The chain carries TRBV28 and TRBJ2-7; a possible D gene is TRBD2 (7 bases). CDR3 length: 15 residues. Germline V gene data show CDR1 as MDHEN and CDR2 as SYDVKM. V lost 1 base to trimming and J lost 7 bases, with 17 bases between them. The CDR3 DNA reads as TGTGCCAGCAGTTTATCCCCTAGGGGGGGAGGAGAGCAGTACTTC. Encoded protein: CASSLSPRGGGEQYF.

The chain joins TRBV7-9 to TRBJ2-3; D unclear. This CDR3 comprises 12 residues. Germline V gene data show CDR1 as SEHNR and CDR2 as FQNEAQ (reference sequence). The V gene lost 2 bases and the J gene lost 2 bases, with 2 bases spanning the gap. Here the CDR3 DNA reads TGTGCCAGCAGCTTAATCACAGATACGCAGTATTTT. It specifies CASSLITDTQYF.

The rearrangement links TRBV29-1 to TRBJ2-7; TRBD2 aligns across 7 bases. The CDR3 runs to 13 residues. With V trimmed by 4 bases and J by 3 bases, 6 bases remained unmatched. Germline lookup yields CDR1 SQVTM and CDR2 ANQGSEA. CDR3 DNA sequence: TGCAGCGTTGTCTGGGGGGAGGGCTACGAGCAGTACTTC. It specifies CSVVWGEGYEQYF.

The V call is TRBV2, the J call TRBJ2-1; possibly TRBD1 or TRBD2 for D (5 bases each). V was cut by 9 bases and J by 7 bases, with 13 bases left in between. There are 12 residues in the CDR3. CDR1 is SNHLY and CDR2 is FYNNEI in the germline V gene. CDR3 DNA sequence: TGTGCCAGGGGGGACCAACCAAATGAGCAGTTCTTC. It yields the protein CARGDQPNEQFF.

CDR3 sequence: CASSNHGGKAEAFF. CDR3 DNA: TGTGCCAGCAGCAACCACGGAGGGAAGGCTGAAGCTTTCTTT. The chain recombines TRBV27 with TRBJ1-1; D is unclear. Trimming shortened V by 6 bases and J by 6 bases, and 17 bases separated the two germline ends. The CDR3 extends over 14 amino acids. Germline V gene lookup returns CDR1 MNHEY and CDR2 SMNVEV (reference sequence).

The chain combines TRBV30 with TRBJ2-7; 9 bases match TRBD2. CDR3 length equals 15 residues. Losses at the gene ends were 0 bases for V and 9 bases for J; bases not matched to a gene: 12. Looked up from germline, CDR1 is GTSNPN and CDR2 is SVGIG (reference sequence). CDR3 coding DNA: TGTGCCTGGAGTGTACGTTGGATTAGCGGGAGTAGGCAGTACTTC. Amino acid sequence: CAWSVRWISGSRQYF.

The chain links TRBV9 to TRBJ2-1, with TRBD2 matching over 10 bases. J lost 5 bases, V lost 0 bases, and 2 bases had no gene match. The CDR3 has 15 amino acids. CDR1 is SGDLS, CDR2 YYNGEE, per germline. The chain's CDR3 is CASSVEGLADNEQFF. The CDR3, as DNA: TGTGCCAGCAGCGTAGAAGGACTAGCGGACAATGAGCAGTTCTTC.

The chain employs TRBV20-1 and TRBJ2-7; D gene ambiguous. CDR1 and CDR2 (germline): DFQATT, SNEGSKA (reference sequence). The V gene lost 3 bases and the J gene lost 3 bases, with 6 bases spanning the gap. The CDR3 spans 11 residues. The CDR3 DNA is TGCAGTGCTAGGACCCACTACGAGCAGTACTTC. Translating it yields CSARTHYEQYF.

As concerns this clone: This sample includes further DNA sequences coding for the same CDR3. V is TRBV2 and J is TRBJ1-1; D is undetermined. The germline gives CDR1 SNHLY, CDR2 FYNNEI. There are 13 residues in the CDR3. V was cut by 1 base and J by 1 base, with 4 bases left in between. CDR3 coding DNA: TGTGCCAGCAGTGAAGACGGGAACACTGAAGCTTTCTTT. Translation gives CASSEDGNTEAFF.

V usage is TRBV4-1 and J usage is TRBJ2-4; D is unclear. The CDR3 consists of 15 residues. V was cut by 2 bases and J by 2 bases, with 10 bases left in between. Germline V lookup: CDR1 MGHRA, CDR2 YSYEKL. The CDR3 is CASSQPTGPKNIQYF. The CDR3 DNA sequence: TGCGCCAGCAGCCAACCCACGGGTCCCAAAAACATTCAGTACTTC.

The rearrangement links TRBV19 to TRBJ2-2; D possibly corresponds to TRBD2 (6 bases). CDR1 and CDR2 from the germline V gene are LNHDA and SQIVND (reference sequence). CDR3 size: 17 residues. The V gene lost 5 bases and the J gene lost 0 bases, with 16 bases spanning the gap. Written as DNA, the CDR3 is TGTGCCAGTAGTGCTCGATGGCTAGCGACGAACACCGGGGAGCTGTTTTTT. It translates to CASSARWLATNTGELFF.

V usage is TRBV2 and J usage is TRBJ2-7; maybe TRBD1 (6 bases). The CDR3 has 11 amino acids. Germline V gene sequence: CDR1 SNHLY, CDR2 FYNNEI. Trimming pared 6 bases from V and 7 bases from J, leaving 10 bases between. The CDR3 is CASRATGEQYF. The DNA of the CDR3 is TGTGCCAGCAGGGCAACAGGGGAGCAGTACTTC.

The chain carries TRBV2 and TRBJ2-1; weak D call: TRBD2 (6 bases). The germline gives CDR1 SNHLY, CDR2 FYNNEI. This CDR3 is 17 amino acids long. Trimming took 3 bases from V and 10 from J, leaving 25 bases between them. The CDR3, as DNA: TGTGCCAGCAGTGAGTTGCCACCTAGCTTTGGGGCGGGGGAGCAGTTCTTC. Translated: CASSELPPSFGAGEQFF.

The CDR3 reads CASREPGNQPQHF. The CDR3 coding sequence is TGTGCCAGCAGGGAACCAGGGAATCAGCCCCAGCATTTT. The chain has TRBV6-1 and TRBJ1-5, with D maybe TRBD1 (5 bases). Germline assignment: CDR1 MNHNS and CDR2 SASEGT. The CDR3 runs 13 residues. Trimming shortened V by 6 bases and J by 4 bases, and 10 bases separated the two germline ends.

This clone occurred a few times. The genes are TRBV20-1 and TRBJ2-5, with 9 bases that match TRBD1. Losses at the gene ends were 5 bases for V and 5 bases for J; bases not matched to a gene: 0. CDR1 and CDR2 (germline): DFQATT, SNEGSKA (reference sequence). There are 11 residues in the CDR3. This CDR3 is CSAGQGETQYF. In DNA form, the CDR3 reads TGCAGTGCTGGACAGGGGGAGACCCAGTACTTC.